These T cell receptor beta chains were read from a single sample in a study of T cells expressing NK-cell markers. TCRdb re-called the 5' RACE reads, yielding one record per CDR3 amino acid sequence without DNA. The table gives 550,000 or so distinct CDR3 sequences; the top ten clones make up approximately 3.5% of it. The material sequenced was blood T cells: a sorted CD56 or NKG2C T cell subset, CD4+ or CD8+ T cells, or bulk PBMC T cells (not recorded which). These receptor sequences come from a man between 18 and 29 years old in good health. Both conserved end residues are part of each CDR3. Fields, in order: J gene, CDR3 length, V gene, CDR3 protein.

J: TRBJ2-1
length: 16
V: TRBV11-2
CDR3: CASSPGQGRFDNEQFF

J: TRBJ1-1
length: 16
V: TRBV5-6
CDR3: CASSLGPDRQRVRAFF

J: TRBJ2-1
length: 15
V: TRBV7-2
CDR3: CASSSSGLPRNEQFF

J: TRBJ2-7
length: 17
V: TRBV6-1
CDR3: CASGRTPGQGISYEQYF

J: TRBJ2-2
length: 17
V: TRBV6-2/TRBV6-3
CDR3: CASSSKWTSGRAGELFF

J: TRBJ1-3
length: 15
V: TRBV27
CDR3: CASSSRTDSGNTIYF

J: TRBJ2-7
length: 12
V: TRBV12-3/TRBV12-4
CDR3: CASSVEPAEQYF

J: TRBJ2-7
length: 13
V: TRBV7-2
CDR3: CASSLANDQGQYF

J: TRBJ1-6
length: 15
V: TRBV7-9
CDR3: CASSLGGAANSPLHF

J: TRBJ2-5
length: 15
V: TRBV15
CDR3: CATSRDNSRPETQYF

J: TRBJ2-7
length: 13
V: TRBV28
CDR3: CASSRQGALEQYF

J: TRBJ1-1
length: 12
V: TRBV29-1
CDR3: CSVEEDRTEAFF

J: TRBJ1-1
length: 14
V: TRBV10-3
CDR3: CAISEPLTGSVAFF

J: TRBJ2-7
length: 15
V: TRBV20-1
CDR3: CSARDRQGPPYEQYF

J: TRBJ2-7
length: 13
V: TRBV29-1
CDR3: CSVSKETGGKQYF

J: TRBJ1-5
length: 11
V: TRBV12-3/TRBV12-4
CDR3: CASSAARAQHF

J: TRBJ2-1
length: 11
V: TRBV10-3
CDR3: CAITGGSEQFF

J: TRBJ2-3
length: 15
V: TRBV5-1
CDR3: CASSLATWAADTQYF

J: TRBJ2-6
length: 16
V: TRBV6-2/TRBV6-3
CDR3: CASSQQGGSGANVLTF

J: TRBJ2-1
length: 15
V: TRBV5-5
CDR3: CASSLYPGGPDEQFF

J: TRBJ2-7
length: 16
V: TRBV4-2
CDR3: CASSQDEGLWTYEQYF

J: TRBJ1-2
length: 14
V: TRBV28
CDR3: CASSLGTGGSGYTF

J: TRBJ2-7
length: 14
V: TRBV13
CDR3: CASSDLTSSYEQYF

J: TRBJ2-1
length: 14
V: TRBV27
CDR3: CASSLWQGDNEQFF

J: TRBJ2-2
length: 15
V: TRBV24-1
CDR3: CATSDLGQGTGELFF

J: TRBJ2-7
length: 18
V: TRBV10-3
CDR3: CAISETRLAGSNSYEQYF

J: TRBJ2-7
length: 12
V: TRBV7-9
CDR3: CASSLGSLEQYF

J: TRBJ2-4
length: 11
V: TRBV12-3/TRBV12-4
CDR3: CASRAKNIQCF

J: TRBJ2-7
length: 12
V: TRBV6-2/TRBV6-3
CDR3: CATRTTPGEQYF

J: TRBJ2-7
length: 16
V: TRBV29-1
CDR3: CSAAGRDRGSSYEQYF

J: TRBJ2-2
length: 15
V: TRBV5-1
CDR3: CASRLTGVPTGELFF

J: TRBJ2-1
length: 16
V: TRBV9
CDR3: CASSEEQGAGVNEQFF

J: TRBJ2-3
length: 14
V: TRBV5-1
CDR3: CASSPDWVRDTQYF

J: TRBJ1-1
length: 17
V: TRBV10-2
CDR3: CASSRFPGQGSGTEAFF

J: TRBJ2-2
length: 16
V: TRBV7-8
CDR3: CASSSSGTSGSWELFF

J: TRBJ2-1
length: 16
V: TRBV5-1
CDR3: CASSLAEGAGLNEQFF

J: TRBJ2-1
length: 14
V: TRBV18
CDR3: CASSPGTTDNEQFF

J: TRBJ1-1
length: 13
V: TRBV5-1
CDR3: CASTRQGYTEAFF

J: TRBJ2-1
length: 16
V: TRBV15
CDR3: CATSVSTGEAYNEQFF

J: TRBJ2-3
length: 16
V: TRBV4-2
CDR3: CASSQGLRGATDTQYF

J: TRBJ2-1
length: 15
V: TRBV12-3/TRBV12-4
CDR3: CASSRAGGSYNEQFF

J: TRBJ1-2
length: 14
V: TRBV29-1
CDR3: CSVGEGAAPYGYTF

J: TRBJ2-3
length: 16
V: TRBV12-3/TRBV12-4
CDR3: CASSFRFGEGTDTQYF

J: TRBJ2-3
length: 14
V: TRBV4-1
CDR3: CASSQLGRTDTQYF

J: TRBJ2-1
length: 14
V: TRBV12-3/TRBV12-4
CDR3: CASSLGGHYNEQFF

J: TRBJ2-5
length: 17
V: TRBV6-2/TRBV6-3
CDR3: CASRRTFSIAEQETQYF

J: TRBJ1-2
length: 11
V: TRBV25-1
CDR3: CASSESTGYTF

J: TRBJ2-5
length: 18
V: TRBV12-3/TRBV12-4
CDR3: CASSVRTSGTTVFATQYF

J: TRBJ1-2
length: 13
V: TRBV7-9
CDR3: CASSPYLDYGYTF

J: TRBJ2-1
length: 17
V: TRBV10-3
CDR3: CAISDPADALSYNEQFF

J: TRBJ2-3
length: 16
V: TRBV24-1
CDR3: CATSDPRTSSTDTQYF

J: TRBJ2-2
length: 16
V: TRBV12-3/TRBV12-4
CDR3: CASSSRTSPNTGELFF

J: TRBJ2-1
length: 14
V: TRBV24-1
CDR3: CATSDAGGPREQFF

J: TRBJ2-1
length: 18
V: TRBV6-1
CDR3: CASSPDRGGLAGGNEQFF